This T cell receptor beta chain comes out of a study of shared T cell receptors in the human thymus. Generated by immunoSEQ multiplex PCR, the TCRdb table keeps only in-frame clones and is missing some. The sample has some 700,000 clones; more than 75% are singletons. From germline, CDR1 is MNHEY and CDR2 SMNVEV (reference sequence). This CDR3 has 16 amino acids. J was trimmed by 4 bases and V by 3 bases; bases with no gene match: 7. The sample also formed part of further work on human thymus T cells. That work states: Healthy Finnish infants undergoing corrective surgery for congenital heart defects were used as donors. From resections taken during corrective heart surgery, the thymus tissue was obtained. Thymic as well as blood repertoires seemed to favor certain V and J genes unevenly.

J is TRBJ2-3 and V is TRBV27, with 10 bases matching TRBD2. The receptor was isolated from a boy under two years old with a congenital heart defect. Sample: thymocytes. As DNA, the CDR3 is TGTGCCAGCAGTTTGGAGCGGGAGGGCCCCCCAGATACGCAGTATTTT. This encodes CASSLEREGPPDTQYF.